The 9 T cell receptor beta chains below were found in one sample sequenced in a study of shared clonotypes between healthy human individuals (dated by TCRdb to 2019 to 2021). CD8 naive samples were CD45RO-negative cells positively selected for CCR7, giving a CD45RA+CCR7+ population that excluded TemRA cells. Preparation of the library involved the immunoSEQ multiplex PCR assay. TCRdb limited this immuneACCESS table to in-frame rearrangements with V and J called. A share of clones is missing; checked studies link under half to unresolved V genes, and the rest is unexplained. The sample table records over 2 million clones; roughly 95% of these occur just once. The ten largest clones add up to about 1.1% of the sample. Sample: naive CD8+ T cells sorted from blood. The intended sense of this specimen's cell subset or site label: CD45RA+CCR7+. These receptors came from a man younger than 35 in good health.

V is TRBV2 and J is TRBJ2-2, with D possibly matching TRBD2 (5 bases). CDR1 and CDR2 (germline): SNHLY, FYNNEI. Trimming took 10 bases from V and 5 from J, leaving 11 bases between them. The CDR3 runs 12 residues. CDR3 region: CANQEATGELFF. In DNA form, the CDR3 reads TGTGCCAACCAGGAGGCGACCGGGGAGCTGTTTTTT.

The chain recombines TRBV7-9 with TRBJ1-2, with 8 positions matching TRBD1. Trimming cost V 5 bases and J 5 bases; bases outside gene matches: 16. This CDR3 is built from 17 residues. Germline CDR1 SEHNR, CDR2 FQNEAQ (reference sequence). The CDR3 region has the DNA TGTGCCAGCAGCCAACTGCCAGACGGACAGGGAGAATATGGCTACACCTTC. Its translation: CASSQLPDGQGEYGYTF. Looking up the rest from reference TRBV7-9 and TRBJ1-2 gives the full variable domain: DTGVSQNPRHKITKRGQNVTFRCDPISEHNRLYWYRQTLGQGPEFLTYFQNEAQLEKSRLLSDRFSAERPKGSFSTLEIQRTEQGDSAMYLCASSQLPDGQGEYGYTFGSGTRLTVV.

As DNA, the CDR3 is TGCAGCGTTCACGGGACTGACTACGAGCAGTACTTC. This gives the protein CSVHGTDYEQYF. The chain couples TRBV29-1 to TRBJ2-7; TRBD2 is a possible D gene (6 bases). V was shortened by 5 bases and J by 3 bases, with 11 bases between the two germline ends. The V gene's germline CDR1 is SQVTM and CDR2 ANQGSEA. This CDR3 is built from 12 residues.

The chain uses TRBV19 and TRBJ2-2, with 8 bases matching TRBD1. Germline CDR1 LNHDA, CDR2 SQIVND (reference sequence). The junction had 10 bases not matched to a gene; V was cut back by 7 bases and J by 3 bases. This CDR3 has 16 residues. The CDR3 DNA sequence: TGTGCCAGTATTCCAGGACAGGGTCGCGACACCGGGGAGCTGTTTTTT. Amino acids: CASIPGQGRDTGELFF.

V usage is TRBV6-5 and J usage is TRBJ2-1; maybe TRBD1 (6 bases). V was trimmed by 7 bases and J by 4 bases, leaving 17 bases between them. Germline CDR1 MNHEY, CDR2 SVGAGI. The CDR3 has 15 residues. CDR3 protein: CASTPYRDPYNEQFF. Written as DNA, the CDR3 is TGTGCCAGCACCCCTTACAGGGATCCTTACAATGAGCAGTTCTTC.

The CDR3 spells CASSSFELAGYQFF. In DNA, the CDR3 is TGTGCCAGCAGCTCCTTCGAGCTAGCGGGATATCAGTTCTTC. This chain uses TRBV13 with TRBJ2-1; TRBD2 matches 9 bases. V lost 4 bases and J lost 13; bases outside the gene matches: 11. The germline CDR1 and CDR2 sequences are PRHDT and FYEKMQ (reference sequence). The CDR3 totals 14 residues.

The chain recombines TRBV28 with TRBJ2-5, with D perhaps matching TRBD2 (5 bases). V dropped 6 bases and J dropped 7 bases, with 9 bases sitting between them. The CDR3 has 11 residues. Germline lookup yields CDR1 MDHEN and CDR2 SYDVKM. The CDR3 DNA sequence: TGTGCCAGCAGGGGGAGCGGGACCCAGTACTTC. This sequence encodes CASRGSGTQYF.

This chain joins TRBV11-2 and TRBJ1-5; 9 bases match TRBD1. The J segment lost 4 bases and the V segment lost 5 bases, leaving 6 bases of the junction unmatched. This CDR3 has 15 residues. CDR1 is SGHAT and CDR2 is FQNNGV in the germline V gene. The CDR3 sequence: CASSLGTGINQPQHF. The CDR3 DNA reads TGTGCCAGCAGCCTAGGGACAGGGATAAATCAGCCCCAGCATTTT.

This clone was recorded once. V and J are TRBV5-6 and TRBJ2-1, with D possibly matching TRBD2 (5 bases). V lost 3 bases to trimming and J lost 10 bases, with 8 bases between them. The germline V gene encodes CDR1 SGHDT and CDR2 YYEEEE. The CDR3 length is 11 residues. DNA for the CDR3: TGTGCCAGCAGCTCGCCGGGGGAGCAGTTCTTC. The encoded protein is CASSSPGEQFF.